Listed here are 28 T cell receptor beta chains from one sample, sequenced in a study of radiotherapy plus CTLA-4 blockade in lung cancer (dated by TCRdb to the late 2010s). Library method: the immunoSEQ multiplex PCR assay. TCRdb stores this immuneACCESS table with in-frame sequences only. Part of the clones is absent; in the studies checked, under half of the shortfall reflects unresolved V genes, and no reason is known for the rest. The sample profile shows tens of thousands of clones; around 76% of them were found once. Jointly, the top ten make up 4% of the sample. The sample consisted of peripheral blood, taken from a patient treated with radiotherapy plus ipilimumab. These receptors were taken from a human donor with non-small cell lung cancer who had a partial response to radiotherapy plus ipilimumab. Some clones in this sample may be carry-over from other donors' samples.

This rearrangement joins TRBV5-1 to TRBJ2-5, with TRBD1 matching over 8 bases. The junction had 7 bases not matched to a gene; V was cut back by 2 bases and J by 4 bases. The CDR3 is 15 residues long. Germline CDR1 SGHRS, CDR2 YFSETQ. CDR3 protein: CASSFGPDRAETQYF. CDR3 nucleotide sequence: TGCGCCAGCAGCTTCGGCCCGGACAGGGCAGAGACCCAGTACTTC.

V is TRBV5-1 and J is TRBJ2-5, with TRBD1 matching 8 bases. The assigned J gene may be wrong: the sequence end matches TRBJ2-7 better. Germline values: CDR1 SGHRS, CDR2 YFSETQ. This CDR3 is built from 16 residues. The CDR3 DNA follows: TGCGCCAGCAGCTTGCCGGTCCCAGGGACAGGCTACGAGCAGTACTTC. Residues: CASSLPVPGTGYEQYF.

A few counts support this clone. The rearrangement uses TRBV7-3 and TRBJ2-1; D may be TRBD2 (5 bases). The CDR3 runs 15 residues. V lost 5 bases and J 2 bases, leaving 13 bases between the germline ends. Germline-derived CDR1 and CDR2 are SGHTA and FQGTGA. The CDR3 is CASSLGPSPYNEQFF. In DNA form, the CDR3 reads TGTGCCAGCAGCCTGGGCCCTAGCCCCTACAATGAGCAGTTCTTC.

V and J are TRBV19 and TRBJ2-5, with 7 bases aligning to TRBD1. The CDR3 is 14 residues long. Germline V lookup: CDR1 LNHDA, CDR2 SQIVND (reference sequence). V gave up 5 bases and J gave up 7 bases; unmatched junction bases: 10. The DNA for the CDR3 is TGTGCCAGTAGTGGGACAGACAAAGTAGGGACCCAGTACTTC. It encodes CASSGTDKVGTQYF.

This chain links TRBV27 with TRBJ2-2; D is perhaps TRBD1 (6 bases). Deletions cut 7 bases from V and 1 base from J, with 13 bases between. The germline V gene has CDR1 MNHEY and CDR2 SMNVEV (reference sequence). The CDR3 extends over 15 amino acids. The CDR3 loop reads CASKRGIGNTGELFF. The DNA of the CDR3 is TGTGCCAGCAAGAGGGGGATCGGGAACACCGGGGAGCTGTTTTTT.

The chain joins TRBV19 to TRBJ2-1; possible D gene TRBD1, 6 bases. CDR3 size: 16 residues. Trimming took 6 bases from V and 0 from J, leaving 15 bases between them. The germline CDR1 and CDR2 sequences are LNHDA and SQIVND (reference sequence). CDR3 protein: CASRDGQFSSYNEQFF. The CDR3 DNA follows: TGTGCCAGTAGGGACGGACAGTTCAGCTCCTACAATGAGCAGTTCTTC.

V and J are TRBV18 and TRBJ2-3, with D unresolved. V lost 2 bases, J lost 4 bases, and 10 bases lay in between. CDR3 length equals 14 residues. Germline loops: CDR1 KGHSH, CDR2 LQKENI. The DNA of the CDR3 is TGTGCCAGCTCACCAGGCCTTGATGCAGATACGCAGTATTTT. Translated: CASSPGLDADTQYF.

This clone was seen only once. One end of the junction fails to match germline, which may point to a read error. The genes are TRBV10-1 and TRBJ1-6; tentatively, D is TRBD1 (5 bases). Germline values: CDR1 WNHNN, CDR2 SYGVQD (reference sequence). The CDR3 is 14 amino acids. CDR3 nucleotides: TGCGCCAGCAGTGGAGGCCAGGGTAGTGGCCCCCCCCACTTT. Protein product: CASSGGQGSGPPHF.

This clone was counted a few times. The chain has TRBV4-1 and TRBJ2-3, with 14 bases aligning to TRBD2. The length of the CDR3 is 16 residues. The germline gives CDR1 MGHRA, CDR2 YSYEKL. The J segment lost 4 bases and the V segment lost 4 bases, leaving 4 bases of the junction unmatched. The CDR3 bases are TGCGCCAGCAGCCGGGAGACTAGCGGGGGGGCAGATACGCAGTATTTT. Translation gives CASSRETSGGADTQYF.

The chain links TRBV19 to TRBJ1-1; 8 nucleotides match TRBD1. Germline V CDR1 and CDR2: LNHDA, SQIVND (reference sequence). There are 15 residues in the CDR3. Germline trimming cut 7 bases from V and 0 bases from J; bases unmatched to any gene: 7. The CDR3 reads CASTTGGGMNTEAFF. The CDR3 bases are TGTGCCAGTACAACAGGGGGTGGGATGAACACTGAAGCTTTCTTT.

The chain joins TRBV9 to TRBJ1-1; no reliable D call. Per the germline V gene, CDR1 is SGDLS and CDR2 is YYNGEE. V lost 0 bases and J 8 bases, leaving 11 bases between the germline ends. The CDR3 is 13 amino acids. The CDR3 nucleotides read TGTGCCAGCAGCGTAGGGAGGGTAACCGAAGCTTTCTTT. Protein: CASSVGRVTEAFF.

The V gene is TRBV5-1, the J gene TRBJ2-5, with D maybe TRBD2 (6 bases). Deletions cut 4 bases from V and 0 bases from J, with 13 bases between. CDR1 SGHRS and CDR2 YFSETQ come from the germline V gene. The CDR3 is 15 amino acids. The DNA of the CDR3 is TGCGCCAGCAGCCCGCGGGCGGGGTACCAAGAGACCCAGTACTTC. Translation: CASSPRAGYQETQYF.

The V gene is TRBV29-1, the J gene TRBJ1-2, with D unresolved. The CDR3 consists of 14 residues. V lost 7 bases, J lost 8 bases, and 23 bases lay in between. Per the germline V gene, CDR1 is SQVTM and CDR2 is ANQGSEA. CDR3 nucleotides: TGCAGCGCCGTTGTGGGCGCGACCGTACTCGGCTACACCTTC. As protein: CSAVVGATVLGYTF. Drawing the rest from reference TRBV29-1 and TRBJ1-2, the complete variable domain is SAVISQKPSRDICQRGTSLTIQCQVDSQVTMMFWYRQQPGQSLTLIATANQGSEATYESGFVIDKFPISRPNLTFSTLTVSNMSPEDSSIYLCSAVVGATVLGYTFGSGTRLTVV.

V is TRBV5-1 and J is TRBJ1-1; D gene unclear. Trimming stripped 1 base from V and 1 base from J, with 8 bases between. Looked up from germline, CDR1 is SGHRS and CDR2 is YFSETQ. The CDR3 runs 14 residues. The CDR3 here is CASSLWSGNTEAFF. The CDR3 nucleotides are TGCGCCAGCAGCTTGTGGTCGGGGAACACTGAAGCTTTCTTT.

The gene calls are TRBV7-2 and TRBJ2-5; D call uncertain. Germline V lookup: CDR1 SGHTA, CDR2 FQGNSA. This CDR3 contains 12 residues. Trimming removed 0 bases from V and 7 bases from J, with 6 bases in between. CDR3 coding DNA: TGTGCCAGCAGCTTAGCTGCAGGGACCCAGTACTTC. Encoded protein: CASSLAAGTQYF.

For the CDR3, the DNA is TGTGCCAGCAGTTACTCCGAGCTAGGCGAGCAGTACTTC. It yields the protein CASSYSELGEQYF. This chain connects TRBV6-6 to TRBJ2-7; D remains unclear. V lost 0 bases, J lost 6 bases, and 9 bases lay in between. From germline, CDR1 is MNHNY and CDR2 SVGAGI (reference sequence). The CDR3 is 13 residues long.

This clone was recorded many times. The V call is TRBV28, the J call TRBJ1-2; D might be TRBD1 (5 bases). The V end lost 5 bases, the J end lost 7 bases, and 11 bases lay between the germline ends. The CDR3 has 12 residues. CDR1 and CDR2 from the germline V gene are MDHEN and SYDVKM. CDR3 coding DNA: TGTGCCAGCAGTCCATCGGGGGGTGGCTACACCTTC. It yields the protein CASSPSGGGYTF.

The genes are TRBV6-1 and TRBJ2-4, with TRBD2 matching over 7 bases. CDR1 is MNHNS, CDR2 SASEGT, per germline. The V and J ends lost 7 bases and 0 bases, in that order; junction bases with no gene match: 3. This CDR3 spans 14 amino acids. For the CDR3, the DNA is TGTGCCAGCACGGGCGGGGGAGCCAAAAACATTCAGTACTTC. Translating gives CASTGGGAKNIQYF.

The CDR3 DNA sequence: TGCGCCAGCAGCAAACTCCCGGGACTAGCGGATATCTCCTACGAGCAGTACTTC. Translated, it gives CASSKLPGLADISYEQYF. V gene TRBV4-1 combines with J gene TRBJ2-7; 11 bases match TRBD2. The CDR3 is 18 amino acids. Per germline, CDR1 MGHRA and CDR2 YSYEKL. V shed 5 bases, J shed 0 bases, and the junction held 12 bases outside the gene matches.

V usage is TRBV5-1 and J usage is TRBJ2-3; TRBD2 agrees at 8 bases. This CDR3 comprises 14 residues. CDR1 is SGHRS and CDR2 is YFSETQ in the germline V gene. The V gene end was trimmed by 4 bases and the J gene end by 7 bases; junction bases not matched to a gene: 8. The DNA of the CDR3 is TGCGCCAGCAGCGGTGGGACTAGACTCAATACGCAGTATTTT. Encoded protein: CASSGGTRLNTQYF.

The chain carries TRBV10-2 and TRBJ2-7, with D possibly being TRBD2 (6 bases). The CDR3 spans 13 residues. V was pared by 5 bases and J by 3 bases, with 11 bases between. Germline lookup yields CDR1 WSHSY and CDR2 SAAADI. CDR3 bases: TGCGCCAGCAGTAGGACTACTTACTACGAGCAGTACTTC. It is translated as CASSRTTYYEQYF.

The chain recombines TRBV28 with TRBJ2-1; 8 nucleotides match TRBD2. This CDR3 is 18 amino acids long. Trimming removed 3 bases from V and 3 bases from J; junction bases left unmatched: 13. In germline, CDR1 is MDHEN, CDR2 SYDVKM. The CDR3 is CASSFFVSGIRRYNEQFF. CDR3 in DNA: TGTGCCAGCAGTTTCTTCGTTAGCGGGATCCGGCGCTACAATGAGCAGTTCTTC.

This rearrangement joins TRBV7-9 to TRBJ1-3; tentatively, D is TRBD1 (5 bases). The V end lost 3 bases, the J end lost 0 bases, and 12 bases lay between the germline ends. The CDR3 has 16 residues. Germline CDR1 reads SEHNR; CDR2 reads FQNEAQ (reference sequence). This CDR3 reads CASSLANTGSGNTIYF. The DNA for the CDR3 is TGTGCCAGCAGCTTGGCAAATACAGGCTCTGGAAACACCATATATTTT.

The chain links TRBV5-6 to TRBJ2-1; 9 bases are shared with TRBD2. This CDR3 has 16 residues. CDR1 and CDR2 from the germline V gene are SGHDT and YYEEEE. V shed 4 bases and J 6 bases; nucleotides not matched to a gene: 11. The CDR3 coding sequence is TGTGCCAGCAGCCCCATGACTAGCGGACTGACCAATGAGCAGTTCTTC. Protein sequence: CASSPMTSGLTNEQFF.

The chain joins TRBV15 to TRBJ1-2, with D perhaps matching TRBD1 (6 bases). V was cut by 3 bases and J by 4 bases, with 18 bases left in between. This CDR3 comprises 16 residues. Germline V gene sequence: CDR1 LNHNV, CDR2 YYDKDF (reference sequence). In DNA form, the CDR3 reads TGTGCCACCAGCAGCGGGACAATCGGGCCAGGCTATGGCTACACCTTC. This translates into CATSSGTIGPGYGYTF.

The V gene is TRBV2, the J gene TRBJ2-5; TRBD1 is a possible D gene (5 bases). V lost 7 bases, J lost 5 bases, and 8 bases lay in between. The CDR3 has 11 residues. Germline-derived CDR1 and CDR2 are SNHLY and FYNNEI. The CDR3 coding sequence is TGTGCCAGCAAGACAGTGGAGACCCAGTACTTC. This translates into CASKTVETQYF.

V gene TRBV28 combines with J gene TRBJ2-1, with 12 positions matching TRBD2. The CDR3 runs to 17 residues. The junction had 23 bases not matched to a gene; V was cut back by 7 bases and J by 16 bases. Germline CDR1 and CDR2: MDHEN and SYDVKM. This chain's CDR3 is CASTLGGASGRVRYSFF. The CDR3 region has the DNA TGTGCCAGCACCCTCGGGGGGGCTAGCGGGAGGGTCAGATACAGTTTCTTC.

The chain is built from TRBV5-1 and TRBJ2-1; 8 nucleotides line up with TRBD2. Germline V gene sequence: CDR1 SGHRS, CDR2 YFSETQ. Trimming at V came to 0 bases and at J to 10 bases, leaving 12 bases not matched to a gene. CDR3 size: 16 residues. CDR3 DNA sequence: TGCGCCAGCAGCTTGGATGGGCGGGGGGTCCCCGGGGAGCAGTTCTTC. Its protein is CASSLDGRGVPGEQFF. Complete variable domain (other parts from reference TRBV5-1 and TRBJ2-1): KAGVTQTPRYLIKTRGQQVTLSCSPISGHRSVSWYQQTPGQGLQFLFEYFSETQRNKGNFPGRFSGRQFSNSRSEMNVSTLELGDSALYLCASSLDGRGVPGEQFFGPGTRLTVL.